These T cell receptor beta chains were read from a single sample in a study of T cells after yellow fever vaccination. TCRdb redid the calling of the 5' RACE reads with MiXCR, one entry per CDR3 protein. The sample includes 200,000 to 300,000 distinct CDR3 sequences, 10% to 15% of them seen just once. Sequencing used CD4+ T cells sorted from PBMCs, obtained 45 days after the yellow fever booster vaccination. The receptor source for this set is a man aged 25-40 years who received the YFV17D yellow fever vaccine. Both conserved end residues are part of each CDR3. Clone size is shown for a subset of rows, as once, few, many or a class of expanded clone.

>few|TRBJ2-4|TRBV5-1
CASSLGGTEKNIQYF
>NA|TRBJ1-5|TRBV7-2
CASSSGETPRGNQPQHF
>NA|TRBJ2-2|TRBV6-2/TRBV6-3
CASNLAGKTGELFF
>few|TRBJ2-3|TRBV5-1
CASSSGTVSTDTQYF
>NA|TRBJ2-7|TRBV7-2
CASSLKAGAWEQYF
>NA|TRBJ2-3|TRBV25-1
CASTEGPGTDTQYF
>few|TRBJ2-7|TRBV12-3/TRBV12-4
CASSRNPGLAGYEQYF
>few|TRBJ2-3|TRBV20-1
CSATPTSGNTDTQYF
>NA|TRBJ2-2|TRBV20-1
CSARDYNLDTLVGELFF
>few|TRBJ2-1|TRBV23-1
CASSHPSGSSNEQFF
>few|TRBJ2-2|TRBV18
CASSPTLGGASTGELFF
>many|TRBJ2-1|TRBV20-1
CSARARLSSYNEQFF
>NA|TRBJ2-7|TRBV5-1
CATSPRGTPYEQYF
>many|TRBJ2-2|TRBV28
CASNGTPLVTGELFF
>few|TRBJ2-1|TRBV20-1
CSASGGYEQFF
>few|TRBJ2-5|TRBV6-5
CASSYSGTTGKTQYF
>few|TRBJ1-4|TRBV28
CASSDLRPANEKLFF
>few|TRBJ2-1|TRBV24-1
CATMSTGGNEQFF
>many|TRBJ2-3|TRBV12-3/TRBV12-4
CASRPGGGHTQYF
>NA|TRBJ2-7|TRBV12-3/TRBV12-4
CASSEGQGSYEQYF
>NA|TRBJ2-7|TRBV12-3/TRBV12-4
CASKGRKTYEQYF
>NA|TRBJ2-3|TRBV10-3
CAIRATSTDTQYF
>NA|TRBJ2-2|TRBV7-9
CASSLTVSTGELFF
>NA|TRBJ1-1|TRBV7-2
CASSSGTTSVAFF
>many|TRBJ2-5|TRBV15
CATSREGGRQETQYF
>NA|TRBJ1-5|TRBV6-2/TRBV6-3
CASSRGRVRNQPQHF
>few|TRBJ1-1|TRBV12-3/TRBV12-4
CASSSGTVDTEAFF
>NA|TRBJ2-2|TRBV3-1
CASSQRGRGAGELFF
>few|TRBJ2-1|TRBV20-1
CSALPGQYNEQFF
>few|TRBJ2-1|TRBV19
CASSWAGGREQFF
>NA|TRBJ2-7|TRBV10-2
CASTGLAGAHEQYF
>few|TRBJ2-7|TRBV20-1
CSARVGNSGWGEQYF
>few|TRBJ2-3|TRBV20-1
CSATSGRDSTDTQYF
>few|TRBJ2-5|TRBV5-1
CASSLAGGSVKETQYF
>few|TRBJ2-1|TRBV5-1
CASSLQGPYNEQFF
>NA|TRBJ2-5|TRBV7-2
CASSPKTQETQYF
>few|TRBJ2-1|TRBV6-1
CASSLADPSYNEQFF
>few|TRBJ2-3|TRBV10-3
CAIRDIQGRDTQYF
>few|TRBJ2-7|TRBV15
CATSSAGPYEQYF
>few|TRBJ2-1|TRBV7-7
CASSPRTGGSYNEQFF
>few|TRBJ1-3|TRBV6-5
CASSLGHDSGNTIYF
>NA|TRBJ2-3|TRBV4-3
CASSQATSGGTDTQYF
>NA|TRBJ1-1|TRBV27
CASSFDVGFF
>NA|TRBJ1-2|TRBV12-3/TRBV12-4
CASSQGGRRGYTF
>NA|TRBJ2-2|TRBV7-3
CASTKDRGLGELFF
>NA|TRBJ2-1|TRBV24-1
CATSDSGGTSGSLNEQFF
>NA|TRBJ2-1|TRBV7-2
CASSLEGRVQQFF
>NA|TRBJ2-2|TRBV7-3
CASSSYSGGELFF
>NA|TRBJ1-1|TRBV3-1
CASSQERRTEAFF
>NA|TRBJ2-7|TRBV5-1
CASSPWGLAGDEQYF
>NA|TRBJ1-6|TRBV7-9
CASSLSPGARYSPLHF
>few|TRBJ2-5|TRBV18
CASSPVPTVQETQYF
>few|TRBJ2-3|TRBV11-2
CASSTSGTSGRRGTDTQYF
>few|TRBJ2-6|TRBV27
CASSSGQGRTSGANVLTF
>NA|TRBJ2-3|TRBV12-3/TRBV12-4
CASSFSSDRGLPQYF
>NA|TRBJ2-1|TRBV28
CASSRIYGRGGDEQFF
>many|TRBJ2-3|TRBV7-8
CASSIGLAGSTDTQYF
>few|TRBJ1-5|TRBV7-2
CASSLDPNQPQHF
>NA|TRBJ2-3|TRBV20-1
CSADNRPYFGTPGVDTQYF